This T cell receptor beta chain was retrieved from a study of blood T cell repertoires in COVID-19. In the original analysis: Estimation of nucleated cell counts was performed using reference gene primer amplification. Sequenced by immunoSEQ multiplex PCR; TCRdb stores in-frame clones only, minus some. That table gives V, J and clone size, and the DNA gave D and trimming. The repertoire holds approximately 300,000 clones, with more than 70% as singletons. This CDR3 region has 13 residues. V shed 0 bases and J shed 10 bases, with 12 bases lying between them. Germline V lookup: CDR1 MNHNS, CDR2 SASEGT. This sequence originates from a woman in her twenties or thirties who had recovered from COVID-19. This chain uses TRBV6-1 with TRBJ1-2; D is unresolved. Sequencing was performed on PBMCs or T cells enriched from blood (not recorded which). The CDR3 bases are TGTGCCAGCAGTGAAGCGCTTCTGCGAGACTACACCTTC. Translation gives CASSEALLRDYTF.